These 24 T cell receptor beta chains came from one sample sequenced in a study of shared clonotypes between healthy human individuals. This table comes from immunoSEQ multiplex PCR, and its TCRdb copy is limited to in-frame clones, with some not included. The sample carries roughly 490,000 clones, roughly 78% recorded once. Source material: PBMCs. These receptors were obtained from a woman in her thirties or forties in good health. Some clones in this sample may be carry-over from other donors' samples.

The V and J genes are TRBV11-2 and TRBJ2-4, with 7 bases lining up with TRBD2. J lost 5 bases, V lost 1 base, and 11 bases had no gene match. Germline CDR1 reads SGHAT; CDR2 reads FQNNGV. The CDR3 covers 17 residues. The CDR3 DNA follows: TGTGCCAGCAGCTTAGTGGGGGGGAGTACGTGGGAAAACATTCAGTACTTC. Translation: CASSLVGGSTWENIQYF.

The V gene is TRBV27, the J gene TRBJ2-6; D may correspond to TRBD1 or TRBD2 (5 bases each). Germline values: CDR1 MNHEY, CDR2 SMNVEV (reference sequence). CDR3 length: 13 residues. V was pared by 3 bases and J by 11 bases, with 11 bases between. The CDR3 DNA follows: TGTGCCAGCAGTTTGGGGGTGCCAGACGTCCTGACTTTC. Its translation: CASSLGVPDVLTF.

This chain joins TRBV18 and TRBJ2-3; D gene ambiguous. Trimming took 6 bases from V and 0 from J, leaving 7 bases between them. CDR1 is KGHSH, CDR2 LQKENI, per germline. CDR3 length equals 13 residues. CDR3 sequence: CASSTTSTDTQYF. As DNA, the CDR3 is TGTGCCAGCTCGACGACTAGCACAGATACGCAGTATTTT.

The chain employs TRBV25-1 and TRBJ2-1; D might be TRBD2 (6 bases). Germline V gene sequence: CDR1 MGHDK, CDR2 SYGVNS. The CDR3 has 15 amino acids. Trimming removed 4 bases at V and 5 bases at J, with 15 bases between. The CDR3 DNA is TGTGCCAGCAGTGGCACGGCCGGGACTGACAATGAGCAGTTCTTC. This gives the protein CASSGTAGTDNEQFF.

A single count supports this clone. CDR3 amino acids: CASRMGWDRGTDTQYF. Here the CDR3 DNA reads TGTGCCAGTAGGATGGGATGGGACAGAGGCACAGATACGCAGTATTTT. The V and J genes are TRBV19 and TRBJ2-3, with 7 bases matching TRBD1. Germline V gives CDR1 LNHDA, CDR2 SQIVND (reference sequence). The CDR3 spans 16 residues. J gave up 1 base and V 6 bases, and 10 bases lay outside the gene matches.

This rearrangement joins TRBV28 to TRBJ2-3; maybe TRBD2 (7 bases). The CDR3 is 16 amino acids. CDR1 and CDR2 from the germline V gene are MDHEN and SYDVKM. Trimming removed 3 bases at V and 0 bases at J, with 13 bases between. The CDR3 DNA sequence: TGTGCCAGCAGTTTTCGGGGGGCCATAAGCACAGATACGCAGTATTTT. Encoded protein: CASSFRGAISTDTQYF.

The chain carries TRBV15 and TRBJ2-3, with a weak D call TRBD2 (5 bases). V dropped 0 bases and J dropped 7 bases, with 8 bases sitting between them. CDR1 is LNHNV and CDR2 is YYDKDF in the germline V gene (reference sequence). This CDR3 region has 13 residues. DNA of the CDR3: TGTGCCACCAGCAGAGACCGAGGGTATACGCAGTATTTT. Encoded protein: CATSRDRGYTQYF. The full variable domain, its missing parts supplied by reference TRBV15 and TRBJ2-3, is DAMVIQNPRYQVTQFGKPVTLSCSQTLNHNVMYWYQQKSSQAPKLLFHYYDKDFNNEADTPDNFQSRRPNTSFCFLDIRSPGLGDTAMYLCATSRDRGYTQYFGPGTRLTVL.

The CDR3 spells CASSFASGRNEQFF. CDR3 DNA: TGCGCCAGCAGCTTTGCTAGCGGGAGAAATGAGCAGTTCTTC. J is TRBJ2-1 and V is TRBV5-1, with 10 bases that match TRBD2. J lost 7 bases, V lost 2 bases, and 3 bases had no gene match. The CDR3 contains 14 residues. Per the germline V gene, CDR1 is SGHRS and CDR2 is YFSETQ.

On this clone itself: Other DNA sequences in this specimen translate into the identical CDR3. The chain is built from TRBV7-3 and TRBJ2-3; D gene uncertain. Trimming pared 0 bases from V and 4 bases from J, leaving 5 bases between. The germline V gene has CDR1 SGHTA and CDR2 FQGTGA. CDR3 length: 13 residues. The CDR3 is CASSLTASDTQYF. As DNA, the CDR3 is TGTGCCAGCAGCTTAACGGCATCAGATACGCAGTATTTT.

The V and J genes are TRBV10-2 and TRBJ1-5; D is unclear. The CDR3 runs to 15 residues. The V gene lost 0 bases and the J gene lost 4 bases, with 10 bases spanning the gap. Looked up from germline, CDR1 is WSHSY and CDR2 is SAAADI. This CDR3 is CASSESRMPNQPQHF. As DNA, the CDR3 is TGCGCCAGCAGTGAGTCGAGGATGCCGAATCAGCCCCAGCATTTT.

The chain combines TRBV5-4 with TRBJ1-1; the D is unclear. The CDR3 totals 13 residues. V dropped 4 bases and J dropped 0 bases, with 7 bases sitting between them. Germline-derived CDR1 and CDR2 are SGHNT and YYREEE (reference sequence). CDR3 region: CASSPGVNTEAFF. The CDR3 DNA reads TGTGCCAGCAGCCCTGGGGTGAACACTGAAGCTTTCTTT.

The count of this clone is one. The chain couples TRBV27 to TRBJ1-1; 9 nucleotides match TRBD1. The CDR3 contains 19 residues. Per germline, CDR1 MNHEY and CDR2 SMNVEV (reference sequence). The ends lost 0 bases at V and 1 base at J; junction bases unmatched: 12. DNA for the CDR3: TGTGCCAGCAGTTTATCGATACGGGACAGGGTGGACCAGAACACTGAAGCTTTCTTT. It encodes CASSLSIRDRVDQNTEAFF.

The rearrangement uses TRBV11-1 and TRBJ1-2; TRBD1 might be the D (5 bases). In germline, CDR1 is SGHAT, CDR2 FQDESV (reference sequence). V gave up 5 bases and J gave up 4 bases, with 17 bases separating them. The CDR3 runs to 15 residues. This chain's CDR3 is CASSPGHSVTYGYTF. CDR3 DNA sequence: TGTGCCAGCAGCCCAGGACACAGCGTTACCTATGGCTACACCTTC.

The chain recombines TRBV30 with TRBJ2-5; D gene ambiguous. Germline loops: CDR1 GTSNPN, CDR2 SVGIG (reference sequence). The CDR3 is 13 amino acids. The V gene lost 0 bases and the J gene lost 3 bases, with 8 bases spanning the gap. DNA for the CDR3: TGTGCCTGGAGTGTATCAAGCAAAGAGACCCAGTACTTC. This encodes CAWSVSSKETQYF.

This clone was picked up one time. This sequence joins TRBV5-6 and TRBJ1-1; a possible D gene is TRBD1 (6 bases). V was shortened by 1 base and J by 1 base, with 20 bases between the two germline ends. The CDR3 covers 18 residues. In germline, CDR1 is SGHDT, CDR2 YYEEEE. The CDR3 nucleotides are TGTGCCAGCAGCTTGACTTCAGGGGCATACACCACGAACACTGAAGCTTTCTTT. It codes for CASSLTSGAYTTNTEAFF.

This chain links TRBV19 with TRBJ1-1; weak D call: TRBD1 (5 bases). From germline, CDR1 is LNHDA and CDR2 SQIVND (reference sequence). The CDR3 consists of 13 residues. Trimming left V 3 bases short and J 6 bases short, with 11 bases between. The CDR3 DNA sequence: TGTGCCAGTAGTATCCGGCGGGGACCTGAAGCTTTCTTT. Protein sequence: CASSIRRGPEAFF.

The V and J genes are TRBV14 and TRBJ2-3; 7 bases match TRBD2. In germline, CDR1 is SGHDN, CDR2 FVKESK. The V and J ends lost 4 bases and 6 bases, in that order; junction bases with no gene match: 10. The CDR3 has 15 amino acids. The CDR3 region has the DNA TGTGCCAGCAGCCTGCAACGCGGGAGTGGGGATACGCAGTATTTT. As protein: CASSLQRGSGDTQYF.

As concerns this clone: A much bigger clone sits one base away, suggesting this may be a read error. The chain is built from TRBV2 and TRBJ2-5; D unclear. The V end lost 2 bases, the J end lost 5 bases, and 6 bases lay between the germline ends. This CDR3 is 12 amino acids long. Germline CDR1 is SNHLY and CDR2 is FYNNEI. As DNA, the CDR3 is TGTGCCAGCAGTGAATTAGAGGAGACCCAGTACTTC. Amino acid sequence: CASSELEETQYF.

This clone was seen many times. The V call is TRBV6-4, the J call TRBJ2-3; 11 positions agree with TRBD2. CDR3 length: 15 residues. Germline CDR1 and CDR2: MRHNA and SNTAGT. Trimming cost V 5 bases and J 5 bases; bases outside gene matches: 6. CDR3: CASSRLAGQGDTQYF. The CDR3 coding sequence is TGTGCCAGCAGTCGACTAGCGGGACAGGGAGATACGCAGTATTTT.

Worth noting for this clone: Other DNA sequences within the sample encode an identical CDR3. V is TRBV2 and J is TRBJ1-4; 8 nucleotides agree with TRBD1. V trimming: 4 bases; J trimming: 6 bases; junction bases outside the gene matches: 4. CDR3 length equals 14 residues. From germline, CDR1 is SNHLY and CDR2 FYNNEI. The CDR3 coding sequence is TGTGCCAGCAGTGGGAACAGGGGGGATGAAAAACTGTTTTTT. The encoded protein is CASSGNRGDEKLFF.

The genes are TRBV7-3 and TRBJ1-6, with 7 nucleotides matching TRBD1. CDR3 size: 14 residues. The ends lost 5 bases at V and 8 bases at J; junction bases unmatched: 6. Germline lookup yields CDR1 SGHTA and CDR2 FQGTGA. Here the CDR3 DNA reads TGTGCCAGCAGCGCGACAGGGAACGATTCACCCCTCCACTTT. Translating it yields CASSATGNDSPLHF. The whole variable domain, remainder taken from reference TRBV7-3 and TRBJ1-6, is GAGVSQTPSNKVTEKGKYVELRCDPISGHTALYWYRQSLGQGPEFLIYFQGTGAADDSGLPNDRFFAVRPEGSVSTLKIQRTERGDSAVYLCASSATGNDSPLHFGNGTRLTVT.

The DNA of the CDR3 is TGTGCCAGCAGAGAGCCGGGACTTGAAAAACTGTTTTTT. Encoded protein: CASREPGLEKLFF. This rearrangement joins TRBV2 to TRBJ1-4, with a possible D match to TRBD1 (5 bases). The CDR3 length is 13 residues. V shed 6 bases and J shed 7 bases, with 12 bases lying between them. Germline values: CDR1 SNHLY, CDR2 FYNNEI. The full variable domain, its missing parts supplied by reference TRBV2 and TRBJ1-4, is EPEVTQTPSHQVTQMGQEVILRCVPISNHLYFYWYRQILGQKVEFLVSFYNNEISEKSEIFDDQFSVERPDGSNFTLKIRSTKLEDSAMYFCASREPGLEKLFFGSGTQLSVL.

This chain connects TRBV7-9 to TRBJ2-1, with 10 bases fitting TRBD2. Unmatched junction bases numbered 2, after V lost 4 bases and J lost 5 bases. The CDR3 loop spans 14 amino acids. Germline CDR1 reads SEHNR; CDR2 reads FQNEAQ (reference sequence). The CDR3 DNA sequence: TGTGCCAGCAGCTATGGACTAGCGGACAATGAGCAGTTCTTC. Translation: CASSYGLADNEQFF.

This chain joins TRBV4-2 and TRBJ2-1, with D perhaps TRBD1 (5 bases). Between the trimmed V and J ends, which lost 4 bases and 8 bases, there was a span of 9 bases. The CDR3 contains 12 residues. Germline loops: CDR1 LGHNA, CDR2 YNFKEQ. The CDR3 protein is CASSPQGHEQFF. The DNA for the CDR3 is TGTGCCAGCAGCCCCCAGGGCCATGAGCAGTTCTTC.